This T cell receptor beta chain was obtained from a study of tissue T cells after allogeneic stem cell transplantation (dated by TCRdb to between 2020 and 2023). Context from the whole study: Using research autopsies of patients with and without GVHD, plus mouse models of GVHD, the study profiled TCR beta repertoires across many tissues. The human part of the study was a prospective observational study with no blinding and no randomization.

As encoded in the germline V gene (reference sequence), CDR1 is KGHPV while CDR2 is FQNQEV. The CDR3 goes from the cysteine to the phenylalanine over 15 residues. The 42 bases shown cover part of the CDR3, and their frame starts at base 1. A distance of 7 bases separates the germline ends of V and J, which lose 0 bases and 0 bases respectively. The sample's time point, from its label and the paper: mouse harvest day 14 after allogeneic transplant. Mouse grafts consisting of 10^7 T-cell-depleted bone marrow cells combined with 10^6 splenic CD5+ T cells were administered by tail vein injection. A major MHC-mismatch B6 (H2b) into BALB/c (H2d) model was used to model mouse GVHD, and tissues were profiled at day 7 or 14. On day 7 or 14 post-transplant, mouse tissues and retro-orbital blood were harvested with separate sterile tools for each animal, and livers were flushed before harvest. Before genomic DNA isolation with the DNeasy Blood & Tissue Kit, mouse tissues were minced using razor blades in buffered saline.

Notes on this clone: It has no known antigen specificity. Gene designations and germline sequences in this entry are those of the mouse. The read terminates 1 residue before the CDR3 end, so the remaining end is supplied by the germline J gene.

Library creation used the immunoSEQ multiplex PCR assay. TCRbeta CDR3 sequencing was performed at survey depth by Adaptive Biotechnologies, and CDR3 sequences, V/J genes, productive frequency and template counts were reported. TCR beta CDR3 regions were amplified from genomic DNA rather than RNA. The authors' pipeline ran thus. Pairwise repertoire overlap between tissues was quantified with Jensen-Shannon divergence, where 1 means complete divergence and 0 identical. Based on pairwise JSD values, tissues were grouped by single-linkage agglomerative hierarchical clustering, and the results were shown as dendrograms. GLIPH2 was run on all patient samples with simulation_depth 1000, kmer_min_depth 3 and cdr3_length_cutoff 8, and groups with more than two unique CDR3s were retained. A standardized tissue-overlap score was generated by extrapolating Jaccard GLIPH-group overlap across patients to a standard repertoire size of 1000 clones. Associations of diversity with clinical or experimental variables used linear mixed-effect models with tissue fixed effects and individual random effects. TCRdb carries this immuneACCESS record with in-frame sequences only. Its versions omit some clonotypes, under half of them owing to an unresolved V gene in the studies checked, with the rest unexplained. The V and J calls and clone size come from that table; D and trimming were worked out from the DNA. The sample data list under 3,000 clones, and 48% of these were observed just once. In total, the top ten clones hold about 30% of the sample.

Results and caveats for the whole study, not just this receptor: Which tissue TCRs were alloreactive or antigen-specific was not determined in the study, and some clones might have been persisting host cells. Within patients, how anatomically similar tissues were was a major factor shaping TCR repertoire composition, regardless of disease or transplant status. In both patients and mice, only a limited portion of the TCR repertoire detected in tissues was captured by blood and spleen T cells. Not many T cell clones showed up in more than one patient, yet clustering based on motifs uncovered repertoire signatures that were shared across patients in a tissue-specific way. The patient cohort was small and clinically heterogeneous, and sampling depth was acknowledged as a limitation.

The sample comprised lymph node tissue. The receptor's source is a female BALB/c mouse given C57BL/6 T cells with graft-versus-host disease after an allogeneic hematopoietic cell transplant. This sequence uses TRBV26 and TRBJ2-4, with the identity of the D gene unclear. Incomplete CDR3 DNA: TGTGCCAGCAGTCTGTCCCCGACAAGTCAAAACACCTTGTAC. Its product reads: CASSLSPTSQNTLY. The full CDR3 protein is CASSLSPTSQNTLYF.